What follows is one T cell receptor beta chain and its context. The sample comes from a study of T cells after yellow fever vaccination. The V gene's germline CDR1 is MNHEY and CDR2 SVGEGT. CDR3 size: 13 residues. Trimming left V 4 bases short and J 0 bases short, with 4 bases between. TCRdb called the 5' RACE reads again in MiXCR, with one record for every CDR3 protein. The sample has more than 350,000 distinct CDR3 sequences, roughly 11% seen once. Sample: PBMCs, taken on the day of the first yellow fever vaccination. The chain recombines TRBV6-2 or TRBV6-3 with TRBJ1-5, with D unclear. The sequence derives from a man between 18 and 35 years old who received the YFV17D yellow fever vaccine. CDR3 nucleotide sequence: TGTGCCAGCAGTTGGCCTAGCAATCAGCCCCAGCATTTT. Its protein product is CASSWPSNQPQHF.